The clone carrying this T cell receptor beta chain has only a few counts. Its antigen is currently unknown. The authors drew around 11 milliliters of peripheral blood from each donor. This record belongs to a study of blood T cells in healthy people across ages. Primers used in a second PCR of about 7 to 11 cycles were a sample-barcoded 5' primer and a J-beta primer mix. TCRdb analysed the 5' RACE reads with MiXCR anew, one entry per CDR3 protein. This repertoire shows about 1.6 million distinct CDR3 sequences, approximately 32% found once; its top ten account for 10% to 12%. Study results and limitations: Because sorting was not performed, PBMCs prevented conclusive naive versus antigen-experienced comparison. Both higher diversity and more naive CD4+ cells marked long-lived donors when set against aged donors. It was not known whether donors were CMV positive (a possible confounder of expanded clonotype changes).

Input material: blood. This clonotype was sampled from a woman aged 25 to 39 in good health.

CDR3 region: CASSPTEPPTNYGYTF. The CDR3 region has the DNA TGTGCCAGCAGTCCGACAGAGCCGCCTACTAACTATGGCTACACCTTC. The chain joins TRBV12-3 or TRBV12-4 to TRBJ1-2; TRBD1 is a possible D gene (5 bases). V was pared by 5 bases and J by 0 bases, with 16 bases between. CDR3 length: 16 residues.